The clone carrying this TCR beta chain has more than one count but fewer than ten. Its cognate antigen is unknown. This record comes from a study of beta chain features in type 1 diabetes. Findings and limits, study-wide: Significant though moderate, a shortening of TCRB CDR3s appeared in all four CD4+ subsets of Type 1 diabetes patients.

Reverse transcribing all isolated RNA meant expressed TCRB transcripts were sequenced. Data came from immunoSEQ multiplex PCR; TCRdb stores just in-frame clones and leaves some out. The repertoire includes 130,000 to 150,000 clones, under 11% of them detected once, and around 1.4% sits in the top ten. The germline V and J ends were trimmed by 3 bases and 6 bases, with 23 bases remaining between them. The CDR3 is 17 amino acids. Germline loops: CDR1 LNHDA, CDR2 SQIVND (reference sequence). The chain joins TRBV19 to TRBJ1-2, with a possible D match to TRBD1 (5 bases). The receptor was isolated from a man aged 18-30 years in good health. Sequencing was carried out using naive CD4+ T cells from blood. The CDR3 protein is CASSIAGGQSTRDGYTF. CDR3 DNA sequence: TGTGCCAGTAGTATTGCGGGAGGACAATCAACTCGGGATGGCTACACCTTC.